This TCR beta chain is from a study of T cells in Graves' hyperthyroidism and ophthalmopathy. This clonotype has at least ten counts. Amplification of TCR beta CDR3 regions was performed using RNA transcripts as template. The TCR CDR3 was amplified in a first-round RT-PCR using the HTBI primer set. TCRdb recomputed calls from the multiplex PCR reads with MiXCR, one row per CDR3 protein. The sample has some 500,000 distinct CDR3 sequences; 24% are singletons. On the basis of clinical symptoms, serum thyroxine and TRAb, thyroid ultrasound and orbital computed tomography, diagnoses were made. V dropped 8 bases and J dropped 7 bases, with 12 bases sitting between them. The CDR3 has 13 amino acids.

The clonotype comes from a woman aged 25-40 years with Graves' ophthalmopathy. Specimen: blood. The chain has TRBV12-3 or TRBV12-4 and TRBJ1-6; TRBD1 is a possible D gene (6 bases). The CDR3 bases are TGTGCCAGCGGTGGACAGTTGAATTCACCCCTCCACTTT. Translation: CASGGQLNSPLHF.